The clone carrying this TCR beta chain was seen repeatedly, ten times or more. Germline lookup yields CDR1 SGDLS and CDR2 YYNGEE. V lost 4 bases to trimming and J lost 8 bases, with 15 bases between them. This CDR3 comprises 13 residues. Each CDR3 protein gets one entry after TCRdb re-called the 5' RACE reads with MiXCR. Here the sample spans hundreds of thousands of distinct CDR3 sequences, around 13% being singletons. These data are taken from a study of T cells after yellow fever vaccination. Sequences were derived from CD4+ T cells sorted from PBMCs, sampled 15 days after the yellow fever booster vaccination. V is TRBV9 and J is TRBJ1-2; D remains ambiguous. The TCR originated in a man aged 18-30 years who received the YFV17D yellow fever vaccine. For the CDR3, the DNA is TGTGCCAGCAGCAGATCCAACCAAAAGGGCTACACCTTC. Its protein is CASSRSNQKGYTF.